The source of this T cell receptor (beta chain) is a study of blood T cell repertoires in COVID-19. Study overall: Some COVID-19 samples were acute and others convalescent; all came from the United States, Italy and Spain. Nucleic acid was either cDNA or gDNA, and it came from T cells, B-cell-depleted T cells, or PBMCs.

Trimming took off 5 bases at V and 1 base at J, with 15 bases between the two ends. The germline V gene encodes CDR1 SGHAT and CDR2 FQNNGV. The CDR3 is made up of 16 amino acids. Produced via immunoSEQ multiplex PCR; TCRdb's table is partial and in-frame only. This table has around 330,000 clones, approximately 90% appearing once. The chain employs TRBV11-2 and TRBJ2-1; TRBD1 is a possible D gene (5 bases). This receptor was identified in a woman between 50 and 59 years old with active or convalescent COVID-19. The sequenced sample consisted of peripheral blood. CDR3: CASSPPPYRSYNEQFF. The CDR3, as DNA: TGTGCCAGCAGCCCCCCCCCGTACAGGTCCTACAATGAGCAGTTCTTC. Full variable domain (outside the CDR3, taken from reference TRBV11-2 and TRBJ2-1): EAGVAQSPRYKIIEKRQSVAFWCNPISGHATLYWYQQILGQGPKLLIQFQNNGVVDDSQLPKDRFSAERLKGVDSTLKIQPAKLEDSAVYLCASSPPPYRSYNEQFFGPGTRLTVL.